The present T cell receptor beta chain was sequenced within a study of T cell repertoires in cytomegalovirus infection. J lost 3 bases, V lost 7 bases, and 6 bases had no gene match. Germline CDR1 reads MDHEN; CDR2 reads SYDVKM. This CDR3 has 13 amino acids. In the case of this clonotype: Its specificity is not known.

TCRdb re-analysed the reads in MiXCR, keeping a single row per CDR3 protein. The table lists about 500,000 distinct CDR3 sequences, around 35% of them singletons. V usage is TRBV28 and J usage is TRBJ2-7, with 7 bases aligning to TRBD1. The specimen comprised cultured PBMCs, sampled from culture after CMV antigen stimulation. The TCR sequence derives from a human donor in good health (CMV status not recorded). Some clones in this sample may be carry-over from other donors' samples. The CDR3 nucleotides are TGTGCCAGCACTGGGACAGCAGGCTACGAGCAGTACTTC. Translated: CASTGTAGYEQYF.